The T cell receptor (beta chain) under discussion was sequenced for a study of blood T cell repertoires in COVID-19. Study as a whole: From the United States, Italy and Spain came samples of acute and convalescent COVID-19. In each case, the material was cDNA or gDNA derived from T cells, B-cell-depleted T cells, or PBMCs.

As processed by the authors: Counts of nucleated cells, estimated from reference gene primer amplification, were obtained. Method: immunoSEQ multiplex PCR; TCRdb's copy keeps in-frame clones and lacks some. That table is the source of V, J and clone size, and D and trimming were worked out from the DNA. This sample yields roughly 230,000 clones, of which about 80% are seen a single time; roughly 7.4% belongs to the top ten. The length of the CDR3 is 17 residues. CDR1 and CDR2 (germline): SQVTM, ANQGSEA. Trimming took 4 bases from V and 0 from J; bases not matched to a gene: 12. This chain uses TRBV29-1 with TRBJ2-7; 10 nucleotides align to TRBD2. This receptor was identified in a woman aged 45-65 years with acute or convalescent COVID-19. Sequenced: peripheral blood. The CDR3 sequence: CSVAEGLAGVGSYEQYF. The CDR3 region has the DNA TGCAGCGTTGCCGAGGGCCTAGCGGGAGTAGGCTCCTACGAGCAGTACTTC.